This T cell receptor (beta chain) was identified in a study of radiation and T cells in renal cell carcinoma. V lost 5 bases to trimming and J lost 1 base, with 14 bases between them. Germline-derived CDR1 and CDR2 are SGHVS and FQNEAQ. This CDR3 has 15 amino acids. This clone was recorded a few times. Clones were read by immunoSEQ multiplex PCR, and TCRdb kept only the in-frame ones, dropping some. The repertoire consists of tens of thousands of clones, with 75% to 85% occurring once and the leading ten covering around 29%. Time point of the sample: blood 2 weeks post-SBRT. Treatment in this sample: 15 Gy SBRT to primary tumor, nephrectomy 4 weeks later.

Here the sequenced sample was blood, taken from a patient whose treatment included radiotherapy and nephrectomy. The rearrangement links TRBV7-8 to TRBJ1-2; D is unclear. The receptor's source is a woman in her sixties or seventies with renal cell carcinoma. CDR3 coding DNA: TGTGCCAGCAGCCCGCTCGGCGGTTTTAACTATGGCTACACCTTC. It translates to CASSPLGGFNYGYTF.